Below are 4 T cell receptor beta chains sequenced from a single sample in a study of T-cell memory formation after mild COVID-19 (dated by TCRdb to the early 2020s). Library preparation was by 5' RACE. Sequencing took place on an Illumina NovaSeq 6000. TCRdb took the public reads, trimmed them with fastp at Q25, ran MiXCR for clone calling and kept in-frame beta chains. Entries that share a CDR3 protein sequence are merged under the most common genes and DNA. The sample includes around 450,000 distinct CDR3 sequences, with approximately 24% observed a single time. The ten largest clonotypes hold around 9% of the sample. Sequencing was done on a sample of PBMCs or a T cell subset sorted from them (not recorded which). The receptors here all came from an adult woman who had mild COVID-19 (a few samples of this study predate the infection). The sample titles of this study are shuffled in the database, so cell type and time point are left out; the donor was told from shared clones.

There are a few counts of this clonotype. This rearrangement joins TRBV7-2 to TRBJ2-5; no firm D call. Germline V CDR1 and CDR2: SGHTA, FQGNSA. V dropped 5 bases and J dropped 1 base, with 8 bases sitting between them. There are 13 residues in the CDR3. DNA for the CDR3: TGTGCCAGCAGCCTAACAGCCCAAGAGACCCAGTACTTC. The encoded protein is CASSLTAQETQYF. The variable domain in full, with the rest retrieved from reference TRBV7-2 and TRBJ2-5, is GAGVSQSPSNKVTEKGKDVELRCDPISGHTALYWYRQSLGQGLEFLIYFQGNSAPDKSGLPSDRFSAERTGGSVSTLTIQRTQQEDSAVYLCASSLTAQETQYFGPGTRLLVL.

The CDR3 loop is CASTVGGPGQGFHEQYF. The CDR3, as DNA: TGTGCCAGTACCGTTGGGGGCCCGGGACAGGGCTTCCACGAGCAGTACTTC. The chain carries TRBV19 and TRBJ2-7; 9 bases are shared with TRBD1. The ends lost 7 bases at V and 5 bases at J; junction bases unmatched: 18. Germline V gives CDR1 LNHDA, CDR2 SQIVND (reference sequence). The CDR3 consists of 17 residues.

This clonotype was detected ten times or more. The chain links TRBV7-7 to TRBJ2-6; D remains ambiguous. Germline CDR1 is SSHAT and CDR2 is FNYEAQ (reference sequence). Trimming removed 5 bases at V and 4 bases at J, with 9 bases between. This CDR3 has 14 residues. Here the CDR3 reads CASSPTSGANVLTF. The CDR3 DNA is TGTGCCAGCAGCCCGACTTCAGGGGCCAACGTCCTGACTTTC.

This rearrangement joins TRBV4-1 to TRBJ1-1; the match to TRBD1 covers 10 bases. The CDR3 extends over 16 amino acids. With 8 bases clipped from V and 5 bases from J, the junction kept 14 bases outside the gene matches. Germline loops: CDR1 MGHRA, CDR2 YSYEKL. The DNA of the CDR3 is TGCGCCAGCCTAGGGTTTGGAGGGACAGGGGTTACTGAAGCTTTCTTT. Its protein product is CASLGFGGTGVTEAFF.